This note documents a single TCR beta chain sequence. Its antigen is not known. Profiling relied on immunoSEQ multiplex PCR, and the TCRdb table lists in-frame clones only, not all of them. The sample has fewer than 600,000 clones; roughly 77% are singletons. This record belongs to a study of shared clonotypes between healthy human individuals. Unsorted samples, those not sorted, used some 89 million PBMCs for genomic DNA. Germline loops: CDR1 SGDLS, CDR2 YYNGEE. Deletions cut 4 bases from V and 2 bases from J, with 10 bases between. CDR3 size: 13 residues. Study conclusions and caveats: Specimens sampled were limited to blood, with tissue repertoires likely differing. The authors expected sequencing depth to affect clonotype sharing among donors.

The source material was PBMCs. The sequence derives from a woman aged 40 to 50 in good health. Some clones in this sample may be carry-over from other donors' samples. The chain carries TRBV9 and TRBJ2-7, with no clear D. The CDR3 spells CASSSRPTYEQYF. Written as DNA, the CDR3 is TGTGCCAGCAGCTCCCGACCAACCTACGAGCAGTACTTC.